This TCR beta chain was observed in a study of blood T cell repertoires in COVID-19. Across the whole study: Sites in the United States, Italy and Spain provided acute and convalescent COVID-19 samples.

The germline V gene has CDR1 MDHEN and CDR2 SYDVKM. The CDR3 contains 16 residues. The junction had 7 bases not matched to a gene; V was cut back by 4 bases and J by 4 bases. Per the study methods: Cell counts per sample came from amplifying reference gene primers. The protocol was immunoSEQ multiplex PCR, while the TCRdb copy is restricted to in-frame clones and leaves out a portion. The V and J calls and clone size come from that table; D and trimming were worked out from the DNA. Of 250,000 or so clones in the sample, approximately 90% were seen once. This receptor was taken from a man aged 18-30 years with active or convalescent COVID-19. Sequenced material: peripheral blood. The V and J genes are TRBV28 and TRBJ1-4; 9 nucleotides agree with TRBD1. The DNA for the CDR3 is TGTGCCAGCAGTTCGGGACAGGGTTTAAATAATGAAAAACTGTTTTTT. This codes for CASSSGQGLNNEKLFF.